The 31 T cell receptor beta chains below were found in one sample sequenced in a study of beta chain features in type 1 diabetes. Study-wide points: All four CD4+ subsets from Type 1 diabetes patients carried moderately but significantly shorter TCRB CDR3s.

The whole isolated RNA underwent reverse transcription, so sequencing captured expressed TCRB transcripts. Assay used: immunoSEQ multiplex PCR; TCRdb lists only in-frame clones, some missing. The sample includes roughly 290,000 clones, 15% of them seen just once. No antigen is known for these receptors. Sequencing was performed on naive CD4+ T cells from blood. These receptors came from a man in his late teens or twenties with type 1 diabetes.

This clone was observed a few times. The chain links TRBV29-1 to TRBJ1-1; D gene ambiguous. Germline CDR1 reads SQVTM; CDR2 reads ANQGSEA. V gave up 5 bases and J gave up 3 bases, with 13 bases separating them. The CDR3 consists of 13 residues. The CDR3 region has the DNA TGCAGCGTTTCGAGGGTTTTGGACACTGAAGCTTTCTTT. Translated: CSVSRVLDTEAFF.

The chain links TRBV6-5 to TRBJ2-3; weak D call: TRBD2 (6 bases). Trimming cost V 3 bases and J 6 bases, with 16 bases left between them. The CDR3 consists of 15 residues. Per germline, CDR1 MNHEY and CDR2 SVGAGI. CDR3: CASSYSRRGGDTQYF. Written as DNA, the CDR3 is TGTGCCAGCAGTTATTCACGGCGGGGTGGGGATACGCAGTATTTT.

V usage is TRBV2 and J usage is TRBJ1-2; no definite D call. V gave up 2 bases and J gave up 8 bases, with 9 bases separating them. The CDR3 contains 12 residues. Germline values: CDR1 SNHLY, CDR2 FYNNEI. In nucleotides, the CDR3 is TGTGCCAGCAGTGAATCTTTCTTAGGCTACACCTTC. Its translation is CASSESFLGYTF.

The chain links TRBV29-1 to TRBJ1-4; D perhaps matches TRBD1 (5 bases). V was trimmed by 4 bases and J by 7 bases, leaving 10 bases between them. In germline, CDR1 is SQVTM, CDR2 ANQGSEA. This CDR3 contains 12 residues. The CDR3 loop reads CSVVGGGEKLFF. DNA of the CDR3: TGCAGCGTTGTTGGGGGGGGTGAAAAACTGTTTTTT. Using reference TRBV29-1 and TRBJ1-4 for the parts outside the CDR3, the full variable domain is SAVISQKPSRDICQRGTSLTIQCQVDSQVTMMFWYRQQPGQSLTLIATANQGSEATYESGFVIDKFPISRPNLTFSTLTVSNMSPEDSSIYLCSVVGGGEKLFFGSGTQLSVL.

The rearrangement joins TRBV6-5 to TRBJ2-7, with 12 bases fitting TRBD1. The CDR3 sequence is 14 residues long. V lost 5 bases to trimming and J lost 5 bases; unmatched junction nucleotides: 4. CDR1 and CDR2 (germline): MNHEY, SVGAGI. The CDR3 DNA is TGTGCCAGCAGTGGGGGACAGGGGGCTCACGAGCAGTACTTC. Its protein product is CASSGGQGAHEQYF.

The chain combines TRBV9 with TRBJ1-6; D remains unclear. The CDR3 length is 14 residues. From germline, CDR1 is SGDLS and CDR2 YYNGEE. V gave up 1 base and J gave up 7 bases, with 9 bases separating them. CDR3 sequence: CASSVHGENSPLHF. CDR3 in DNA: TGTGCCAGCAGCGTACACGGGGAAAATTCACCCCTCCACTTT.

This clone was observed a few times. The chain links TRBV9 to TRBJ2-1; possibly TRBD1 for D (6 bases). Germline CDR1 reads SGDLS; CDR2 reads YYNGEE. The germline V and J ends were trimmed by 4 bases and 8 bases, with 16 bases remaining between them. The CDR3 is made up of 14 amino acids. CDR3 region: CASSSLTQGYEQFF. In nucleotides, the CDR3 is TGTGCCAGCAGCTCCCTTACACAGGGCTATGAGCAGTTCTTC.

The J gene is TRBJ1-5, the V gene TRBV19; TRBD1 might be the D (6 bases). Germline V gene sequence: CDR1 LNHDA, CDR2 SQIVND (reference sequence). V lost 1 base and J lost 11, with 15 bases in between. This CDR3 contains 14 residues. The CDR3 here is CASSIAQGSRAQHF. The DNA of the CDR3 is TGTGCCAGTAGTATAGCACAGGGAAGTCGGGCCCAGCATTTT.

In this sample, this clone turned up once. J is TRBJ2-5 and V is TRBV30; 11 nucleotides line up with TRBD2. The germline gives CDR1 GTSNPN, CDR2 SVGIG (reference sequence). CDR3 size: 13 residues. The V gene end was trimmed by 4 bases and the J gene end by 4 bases; junction bases not matched to a gene: 2. The CDR3 region is CAWKLAGVETQYF. Written as DNA, the CDR3 is TGTGCCTGGAAACTAGCGGGGGTAGAGACCCAGTACTTC.

The chain is built from TRBV5-1 and TRBJ2-3; TRBD1 matches at 9 bases. Losses at the gene ends were 4 bases for V and 5 bases for J; bases not matched to a gene: 2. CDR1 is SGHRS, CDR2 YFSETQ, per germline. The CDR3 runs 13 residues. The CDR3 region has the DNA TGCGCCAGCAGCGAGACAGGGGGAGATACGCAGTATTTT. It encodes CASSETGGDTQYF.

This clone was detected only a few times. The chain links TRBV18 to TRBJ2-5; D is possibly TRBD2 (5 bases). The germline CDR1 and CDR2 sequences are KGHSH and LQKENI. Trimming left V 0 bases short and J 5 bases short, with 13 bases between. CDR3 length equals 15 residues. The CDR3 coding sequence is TGTGCCAGCTCACCACCGGGAATGGAGGAGGAGACCCAGTACTTC. Amino acids: CASSPPGMEEETQYF.

This chain joins TRBV30 and TRBJ2-1, with 11 positions matching TRBD2. Per germline, CDR1 GTSNPN and CDR2 SVGIG (reference sequence). The CDR3 extends over 14 amino acids. J lost 1 base, V lost 5 bases, and 1 base had no gene match. CDR3 in amino acids: CAWRLAGSYNEQFF. CDR3 bases: TGTGCCTGGCGACTAGCGGGATCCTACAATGAGCAGTTCTTC.

This clone was seen a handful of times. The chain employs TRBV7-2 and TRBJ2-5, with D perhaps matching TRBD2 (10 bases). The CDR3 extends over 15 amino acids. The germline gives CDR1 SGHTA, CDR2 FQGNSA. V was shortened by 3 bases and J by 7 bases, with 18 bases between the two germline ends. CDR3 protein: CASSLASGGQGTQYF. CDR3 nucleotide sequence: TGTGCCAGCAGCTTGGCTAGCGGGGGACAGGGGACCCAGTACTTC.

This clone was observed a handful of times. The chain recombines TRBV29-1 with TRBJ1-2; D perhaps matches TRBD1 (6 bases). The germline V and J ends were trimmed by 6 bases and 7 bases, with 24 bases remaining between them. CDR1 and CDR2 from the germline V gene are SQVTM and ANQGSEA. The CDR3 extends over 15 amino acids. CDR3 region: CSVANRGGRAIGYTF. CDR3 in DNA: TGCAGCGTAGCGAACAGAGGGGGGAGGGCCATTGGCTACACCTTC.

This clone has a handful of counts. The chain couples TRBV25-1 to TRBJ2-1, with 7 bases identical to TRBD1. CDR1 is MGHDK and CDR2 is SYGVNS in the germline V gene. V lost 0 bases, J lost 4 bases, and 3 bases stayed unmatched. The CDR3 has 15 residues. CDR3 bases: TGTGCCAGCAGTGAATACCGGGACAGATACAATGAGCAGTTCTTC. Its translation: CASSEYRDRYNEQFF.

This clone was seen only a few times. This rearrangement joins TRBV7-9 to TRBJ2-3, with TRBD1 matching over 7 bases. Germline trimming cut 4 bases from V and 4 bases from J; bases unmatched to any gene: 8. Germline V lookup: CDR1 SEHNR, CDR2 FQNEAQ (reference sequence). The CDR3 has 15 residues. The CDR3 bases are TGTGCCAGCAGCTCCATACAGGGGAGCCCAGATACGCAGTATTTT. Translating gives CASSSIQGSPDTQYF.

This clone was picked up a small number of times. The genes are TRBV5-4 and TRBJ2-7, with a possible D match to TRBD1 (5 bases). The V gene lost 0 bases and the J gene lost 6 bases, with 10 bases spanning the gap. The CDR3 length is 13 residues. Looked up from germline, CDR1 is SGHNT and CDR2 is YYREEE (reference sequence). The CDR3 loop is CASSLAGYGEQYF. The CDR3 DNA sequence: TGTGCCAGCAGCTTGGCAGGGTACGGCGAGCAGTACTTC.

The rearrangement joins TRBV28 to TRBJ2-7; 7 bases line up with TRBD2. The CDR3 has 14 amino acids. The V and J ends lost 5 bases and 7 bases, in that order; junction bases with no gene match: 11. Germline V gene sequence: CDR1 MDHEN, CDR2 SYDVKM. CDR3 sequence reads: CASSRLAGDGEQYF. CDR3 coding DNA: TGTGCCAGCAGTCGACTAGCCGGAGATGGGGAGCAGTACTTC.

This clone turned up a few times. The chain couples TRBV4-3 to TRBJ2-7; 9 positions agree with TRBD2. J gave up 3 bases and V 0 bases, and 6 bases lay outside the gene matches. Germline CDR1 is LGHNA and CDR2 is YSLEER. CDR3 size: 16 residues. CDR3 sequence reads: CASSQEWLAGSYEQYF. DNA of the CDR3: TGCGCCAGCAGCCAAGAGTGGCTAGCGGGAAGCTACGAGCAGTACTTC.

This clone appeared a few times. The J gene is TRBJ2-3, the V gene TRBV5-1; 10 nucleotides agree with TRBD2. After removal of 4 bases from V and 1 base from J, the junction contained 6 bases not matched to a gene. Germline V gene data show CDR1 as SGHRS and CDR2 as YFSETQ. The CDR3 has 16 residues. The CDR3, as DNA: TGCGCCAGCAGCACCGGAGGGACTAGCGGCACAGATACGCAGTATTTT. Encoded protein: CASSTGGTSGTDTQYF.

J is TRBJ1-2 and V is TRBV2; D might be TRBD1 (6 bases). CDR3 length equals 14 residues. From germline, CDR1 is SNHLY and CDR2 FYNNEI. The V and J ends lost 6 bases and 4 bases respectively, with 15 bases between them. Here the CDR3 reads CASSGTGSGYGYTF. CDR3 DNA sequence: TGTGCCAGCAGCGGAACAGGGAGCGGCTATGGCTACACCTTC.

The chain carries TRBV25-1 and TRBJ2-3; 9 bases fit TRBD2. Germline CDR1 and CDR2: MGHDK and SYGVNS. V shed 1 base, J shed 5 bases, and the junction held 4 bases outside the gene matches. CDR3 length: 15 residues. The CDR3, as DNA: TGTGCCAGCAGTGAATGGAAGCGGGAGGTAGATACGCAGTATTTT. This encodes CASSEWKREVDTQYF.

This rearrangement joins TRBV7-2 to TRBJ2-7; tentative D call: TRBD1 (5 bases). This CDR3 is built from 16 residues. Germline CDR1 SGHTA, CDR2 FQGNSA. Trimming pared 5 bases from V and 0 bases from J, leaving 17 bases between. This CDR3 is CASSKQVPASSYEQYF. The CDR3 nucleotides are TGTGCCAGCAGCAAACAGGTTCCGGCAAGCTCCTACGAGCAGTACTTC.

This clone was recorded a few times. The rearrangement links TRBV5-1 to TRBJ2-7; D unclear. This CDR3 is built from 15 residues. CDR1 and CDR2 (germline): SGHRS, YFSETQ. V lost 0 bases, J lost 2 bases, and 12 bases lay in between. DNA of the CDR3: TGCGCCAGCAGCTTGGGGCCCCCCGCAACCTACGAGCAGTACTTC. Amino acid sequence: CASSLGPPATYEQYF.

This sequence joins TRBV5-1 and TRBJ2-7; the D gene is possibly TRBD2 (5 bases). This CDR3 is built from 14 residues. In germline, CDR1 is SGHRS, CDR2 YFSETQ. V lost 5 bases, J lost 1 base, and 13 bases lay in between. In nucleotides, the CDR3 is TGCGCCAGCAGTACGGGGTCTAGGTCCTACGAGCAGTACTTC. Encoded protein: CASSTGSRSYEQYF. Full variable domain (rest looked up from reference TRBV5-1 and TRBJ2-7): KAGVTQTPRYLIKTRGQQVTLSCSPISGHRSVSWYQQTPGQGLQFLFEYFSETQRNKGNFPGRFSGRQFSNSRSEMNVSTLELGDSALYLCASSTGSRSYEQYFGPGTRLTVT.

The chain links TRBV5-4 to TRBJ2-1, with 8 positions matching TRBD2. Germline V gives CDR1 SGHNT, CDR2 YYREEE (reference sequence). The trim removed 3 bases at V and 1 base at J, leaving 6 bases unmatched. This CDR3 contains 16 residues. The CDR3 region has the DNA TGTGCCAGCAGCTCCACGGGACTAGAATCCTACAATGAGCAGTTCTTC. Amino acids: CASSSTGLESYNEQFF.

A few counts support this clone. V gene TRBV30 combines with J gene TRBJ2-1; 8 bases are shared with TRBD2. Per the germline V gene, CDR1 is GTSNPN and CDR2 is SVGIG (reference sequence). The CDR3 is 15 residues long. The trim removed 0 bases at V and 4 bases at J, leaving 5 bases unmatched. The chain's CDR3 is CAWSVYGGGYNEQFF. The CDR3 nucleotides read TGTGCCTGGAGTGTTTATGGCGGGGGGTACAATGAGCAGTTCTTC.

The J gene is TRBJ2-7, the V gene TRBV5-1; 13 positions match TRBD2. After removal of 4 bases from V and 6 bases from J, the junction contained 4 bases not matched to a gene. CDR3 size: 14 residues. Germline CDR1 reads SGHRS; CDR2 reads YFSETQ. The CDR3: CASSPGTSGTEQYF. The DNA for the CDR3 is TGCGCCAGCAGCCCCGGGACTAGCGGGACCGAGCAGTACTTC.

V usage is TRBV5-1 and J usage is TRBJ1-2, with 9 bases matching TRBD1. With V trimmed by 4 bases and J by 8 bases, 6 bases remained unmatched. The CDR3 has 13 amino acids. Germline V lookup: CDR1 SGHRS, CDR2 YFSETQ. The CDR3 coding sequence is TGCGCCAGCAGCGTCGGGACAGGGAGAGGCTACACCTTC. Protein: CASSVGTGRGYTF.

The chain employs TRBV19 and TRBJ2-5, with D uncertain. The CDR3 is 14 amino acids. Trimming took off 5 bases at V and 1 base at J, with 11 bases between the two ends. CDR1 is LNHDA, CDR2 SQIVND, per germline (reference sequence). The CDR3, as DNA: TGTGCCAGTAGTCCCAGTCACGTCCAAGAGACCCAGTACTTC. It yields the protein CASSPSHVQETQYF.

The rearrangement joins TRBV28 to TRBJ2-5; D ambiguous. V was shortened by 3 bases and J by 3 bases, with 11 bases between the two germline ends. CDR1 is MDHEN, CDR2 SYDVKM, per germline. This CDR3 contains 14 residues. CDR3 bases: TGTGCCAGCAGTTTTTGGCAGAATAAAGAGACCCAGTACTTC. This translates into CASSFWQNKETQYF.